These 15 T cell receptor beta chains originate from one sample sequenced in a study of identical twins. Each CDR3 protein gets one entry after TCRdb re-called the 5' RACE reads with MiXCR. The sample carries around 470,000 distinct CDR3 sequences, around 14% recorded once. These data were also reused for a study on yellow fever vaccine responses in identical twins.

The sample comprised CD4+ T cells sorted from blood. The receptors stem from a young woman in good health.

This chain joins TRBV5-1 and TRBJ2-5, with TRBD1 as a possible D gene (5 bases). The CDR3 sequence is 14 residues long. V lost 0 bases, J lost 6 bases, and 12 bases lay in between. CDR1 SGHRS and CDR2 YFSETQ come from the germline V gene. The CDR3 DNA follows: TGCGCCAGCAGCTTGGGTTCAGGGATGCAGACCCAGTACTTC. Residues: CASSLGSGMQTQYF.

The chain is built from TRBV28 and TRBJ2-7, with D possibly TRBD2 on 5 matching bases. V lost 6 bases, J lost 4 bases, and 13 bases lay in between. The CDR3 is 13 amino acids. From germline, CDR1 is MDHEN and CDR2 SYDVKM. CDR3 region: CASSSTSFYEQYF. Written as DNA, the CDR3 is TGTGCCAGCAGCTCAACTAGTTTTTACGAGCAGTACTTC.

Only a few counts were recorded for this clonotype. J is TRBJ2-3 and V is TRBV5-1, with unresolved D. The germline V gene has CDR1 SGHRS and CDR2 YFSETQ. This CDR3 has 15 amino acids. Trimming removed 4 bases from V and 2 bases from J, with 14 bases in between. CDR3 DNA sequence: TGCGCCAGCAGCGGCGGAACAACCTCCACAGATACGCAGTATTTT. This encodes CASSGGTTSTDTQYF.

This clonotype was detected only a few times. The chain couples TRBV7-2 to TRBJ2-7; D gene uncertain. CDR3 size: 15 residues. Germline values: CDR1 SGHTA, CDR2 FQGNSA. The germline V and J ends were trimmed by 1 base and 2 bases, with 12 bases remaining between them. CDR3 in amino acids: CASSLGFDLPYEQYF. CDR3 sequence (DNA): TGTGCCAGCAGCTTAGGCTTCGATTTACCCTACGAGCAGTACTTC.

This clonotype occurred a few times. The gene calls are TRBV29-1 and TRBJ2-3; TRBD1 matches 10 bases. Germline loops: CDR1 SQVTM, CDR2 ANQGSEA. The CDR3 consists of 15 residues. With V trimmed by 6 bases and J by 3 bases, 9 bases remained unmatched. This chain's CDR3 is CSVGDRGISTDTQYF. CDR3 DNA sequence: TGCAGCGTGGGGGACAGGGGAATTTCTACAGATACGCAGTATTTT.

The chain couples TRBV14 to TRBJ1-6, with unresolved D. Between the trimmed V and J ends, which lost 1 base and 8 bases, there was a span of 6 bases. The V gene's germline CDR1 is SGHDN and CDR2 FVKESK. CDR3 length equals 13 residues. The CDR3 DNA is TGTGCCAGCAGCCAAGGTTTATATTCACCCCTCCACTTT. Its translation: CASSQGLYSPLHF.

This clonotype was counted a few times. The chain has TRBV24-1 and TRBJ2-1; D could derive from TRBD1 or TRBD2 (5 bases each). The V gene's germline CDR1 is KGHDR and CDR2 SFDVKD. V dropped 5 bases and J dropped 0 bases, with 10 bases sitting between them. The CDR3 covers 15 residues. The CDR3 protein is CATSAGRSSYNEQFF. The CDR3 DNA reads as TGTGCCACCAGTGCGGGACGGAGCTCCTACAATGAGCAGTTCTTC.

The rearrangement joins TRBV20-1 to TRBJ2-5, with D unclear. Germline lookup yields CDR1 DFQATT and CDR2 SNEGSKA (reference sequence). V was trimmed by 5 bases and J by 2 bases, leaving 9 bases between them. The CDR3 length is 12 residues. CDR3 DNA: TGCAGTGCTGAAGTCAGTCAAGAGACCCAGTACTTC. Translated: CSAEVSQETQYF.

This clonotype was seen repeatedly, ten times or more. The V call is TRBV5-1, the J call TRBJ2-3, with 13 positions matching TRBD2. V gave up 5 bases and J gave up 3 bases; unmatched junction bases: 0. The CDR3 loop spans 14 amino acids. CDR1 is SGHRS and CDR2 is YFSETQ in the germline V gene. The CDR3, as DNA: TGCGCCAGCAGGACTAGCGGGAGGACAGATACGCAGTATTTT. Translating gives CASRTSGRTDTQYF.

The V and J genes are TRBV29-1 and TRBJ2-5, with 11 nucleotides matching TRBD2. The CDR3 length is 16 residues. The germline CDR1 and CDR2 sequences are SQVTM and ANQGSEA. V was clipped by 0 bases and J by 5 bases; unmatched bases: 8. The DNA of the CDR3 is TGCAGCGTTGAAGATCGGGCTAGCGGGAGGTTGGAGACCCAGTACTTC. It yields the protein CSVEDRASGRLETQYF.

This clonotype was detected a few times. J is TRBJ2-3 and V is TRBV5-1; D assignment may be TRBD1 or TRBD2 (5 bases each). Trimming pared 6 bases from V and 3 bases from J, leaving 17 bases between. Germline V lookup: CDR1 SGHRS, CDR2 YFSETQ. The CDR3 is 15 amino acids. This chain's CDR3 is CASTREGWETDTQYF. DNA for the CDR3: TGCGCCAGCACCCGCGAGGGGTGGGAAACAGATACGCAGTATTTT.

This clonotype counts as medium-sized. V usage is TRBV4-3 and J usage is TRBJ2-5; possibly TRBD2 for D (6 bases). Germline-derived CDR1 and CDR2 are LGHNA and YSLEER. This CDR3 spans 17 amino acids. With 4 bases removed from V and 0 bases from J, the gap between germline ends came to 18 bases. CDR3 nucleotide sequence: TGCGCCAGCAGCCCCTCTTATTGGAGGGAGTACCAAGAGACCCAGTACTTC. This sequence encodes CASSPSYWREYQETQYF.

CDR3 in DNA: TGTGCCAGCAGCTTGGGCAGGGGTGCCTCCCAAGAGACCCAGTACTTC. Translation gives CASSLGRGASQETQYF. The rearrangement joins TRBV5-6 to TRBJ2-5; D possibly corresponds to TRBD1 (6 bases). Germline loops: CDR1 SGHDT, CDR2 YYEEEE. This CDR3 is 16 amino acids long. V was shortened by 0 bases and J by 1 base, with 13 bases between the two germline ends.

The rearrangement joins TRBV28 to TRBJ2-7, with 7 bases that match TRBD1. The CDR3 has 15 amino acids. Germline assignment: CDR1 MDHEN and CDR2 SYDVKM. The ends lost 5 bases at V and 0 bases at J; junction bases unmatched: 7. CDR3 in amino acids: CASSIQTGTSYEQYF. The CDR3, as DNA: TGTGCCAGCAGTATACAGACAGGGACCTCCTACGAGCAGTACTTC.

This clonotype was seen at least ten times. V gene TRBV18 combines with J gene TRBJ2-7; the D gene is possibly TRBD2 (5 bases). The V gene lost 2 bases and the J gene lost 0 bases, with 8 bases spanning the gap. The CDR3 is 14 amino acids. Germline V gene data show CDR1 as KGHSH and CDR2 as LQKENI. The CDR3 DNA follows: TGTGCCAGCTCACCATTGGGGAGCTCCTACGAGCAGTACTTC. Encoded protein: CASSPLGSSYEQYF.